A single sample is the source of the 3 T cell receptor beta chains below, sequenced in a study of CXCR3-negative and CXCR3-positive naive CD8 T cells. In preparing the TRB cDNA libraries, 5' RACE with UMI labels was used. TCRdb re-called the 5' RACE reads, yielding one record per CDR3 amino acid sequence without DNA. The specimen's table records some 40,000 distinct CDR3 sequences. Input material: memory CD8+ T cells from blood. Every receptor here comes from a human donor in good health. Some clones in this sample may be carry-over from other donors' samples.

V usage is TRBV29-1 and J usage is TRBJ2-7; TCRdb's D call, TRBD2, is unchecked because there is no DNA. The length of the CDR3 is 15 residues. CDR1 is SQVTM, CDR2 ANQGSEA, per germline. CDR3 residues: CSVEKAGGSSYEQYF.

The chain is built from TRBV5-1 and TRBJ2-7. Germline CDR1 SGHRS, CDR2 YFSETQ. This CDR3 is built from 13 residues. The CDR3: CASSLGVGYEQYF.

This chain joins TRBV7-9 and TRBJ1-2; TCRdb's D call of TRBD1 is untestable without DNA. CDR3 length: 15 amino acids. The germline V gene encodes CDR1 SEHNR and CDR2 FQNEAQ (reference sequence). CDR3 residues: CASSLEAQEIYGYTF.